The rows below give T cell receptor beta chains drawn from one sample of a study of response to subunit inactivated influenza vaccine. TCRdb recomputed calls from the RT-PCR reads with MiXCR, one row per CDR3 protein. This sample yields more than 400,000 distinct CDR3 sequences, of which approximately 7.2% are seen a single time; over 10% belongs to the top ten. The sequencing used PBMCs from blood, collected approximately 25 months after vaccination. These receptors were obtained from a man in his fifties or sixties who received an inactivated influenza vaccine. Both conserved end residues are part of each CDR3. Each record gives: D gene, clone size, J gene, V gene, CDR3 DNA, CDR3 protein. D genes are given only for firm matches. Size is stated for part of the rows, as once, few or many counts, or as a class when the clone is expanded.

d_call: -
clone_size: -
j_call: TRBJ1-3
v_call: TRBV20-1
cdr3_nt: TGCAGTGCTAGAGATCGGATGGGCTCTGGAAACACCATATATTTT
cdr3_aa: CSARDRMGSGNTIYF

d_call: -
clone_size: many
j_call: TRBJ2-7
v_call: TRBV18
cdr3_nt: TGTGCCAGCTCACCAATGGCTATCGACTACGAGCAGTACTTC
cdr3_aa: CASSPMAIDYEQYF

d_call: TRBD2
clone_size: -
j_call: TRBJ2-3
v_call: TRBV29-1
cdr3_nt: TGCAGCGCCGGGACACCCGGACTAGCGGGAGGGCCGGGAGATACGCAGTATTTT
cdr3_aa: CSAGTPGLAGGPGDTQYF

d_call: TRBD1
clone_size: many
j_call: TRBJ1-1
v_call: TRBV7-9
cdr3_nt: TGTGCCAGCAGCGGAGGGGGCCCGATCAACACTGAAGCTTTCTTT
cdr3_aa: CASSGGGPINTEAFF

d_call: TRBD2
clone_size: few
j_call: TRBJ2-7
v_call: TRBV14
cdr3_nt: TGTGCCAGCAGCCACAGCGGTCTAGCGGCCTCCTACGAGCAGTACTTC
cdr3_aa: CASSHSGLAASYEQYF

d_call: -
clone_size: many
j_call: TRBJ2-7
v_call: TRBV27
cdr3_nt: TGTGCCAGCAGTTTATCTCACGGATACGAGCAGTACTTC
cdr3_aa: CASSLSHGYEQYF

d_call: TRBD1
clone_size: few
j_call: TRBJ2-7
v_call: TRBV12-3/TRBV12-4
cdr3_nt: TGTGCCAGCAGTTTGCAGGGGGCTTCCTACCCGCAGTACTTC
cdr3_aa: CASSLQGASYPQYF

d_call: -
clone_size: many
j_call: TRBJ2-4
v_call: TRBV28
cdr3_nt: TGTGCCAGCAGTTTAGGTGGCGCGACGGACAAAAACATTCAGTACTTC
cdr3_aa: CASSLGGATDKNIQYF

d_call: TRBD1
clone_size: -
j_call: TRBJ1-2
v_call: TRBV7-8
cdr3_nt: TGTGCCAGCTCCCGACCCAGGACAGGGACGGCTGGCTACACCTTC
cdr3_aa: CASSRPRTGTAGYTF

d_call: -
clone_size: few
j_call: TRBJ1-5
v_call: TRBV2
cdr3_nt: TGTGCCAGCAGTGAGGTCAGGTTAAGCAATCAGCCCCAGCATTTT
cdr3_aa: CASSEVRLSNQPQHF

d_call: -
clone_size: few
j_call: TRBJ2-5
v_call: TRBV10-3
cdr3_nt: TGTGCCATCAGTGGGGCAGGGTCTTCCCAAGAGACCCAGTACTTC
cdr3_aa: CAISGAGSSQETQYF

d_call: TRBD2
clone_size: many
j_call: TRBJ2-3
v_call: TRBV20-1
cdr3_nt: TGCAGTGCTACCCGACTAGCGGGGAGCACAGATACGCAGTATTTT
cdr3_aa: CSATRLAGSTDTQYF

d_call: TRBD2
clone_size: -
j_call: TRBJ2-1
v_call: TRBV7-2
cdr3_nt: TGTGCCAGCAGCATAGGCGGGACTAGCAATATAAATGAGCAGTTCTTC
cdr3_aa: CASSIGGTSNINEQFF

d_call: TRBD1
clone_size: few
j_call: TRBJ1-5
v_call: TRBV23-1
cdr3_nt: TGCGCCAGCCCGGGACAGGCGTCGTGGGCCAATCAGCCCCAGCATTTT
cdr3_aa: CASPGQASWANQPQHF

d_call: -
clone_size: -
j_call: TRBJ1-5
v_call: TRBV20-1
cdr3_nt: TGCAGTGCCACCTGGGGGGCTAACAATCAGCCCCAGCATTTT
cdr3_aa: CSATWGANNQPQHF

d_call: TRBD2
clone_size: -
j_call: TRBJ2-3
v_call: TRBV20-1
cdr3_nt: TGCAGTGCTAGTGGGCGGGGGGACACAGATACGCAGTATTTT
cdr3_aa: CSASGRGDTDTQYF

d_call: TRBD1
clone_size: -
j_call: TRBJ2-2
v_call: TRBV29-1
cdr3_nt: TGCAGCGTTCCTGGACAGGGGGCAGGCGGGGAGCTGTTTTTT
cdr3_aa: CSVPGQGAGGELFF

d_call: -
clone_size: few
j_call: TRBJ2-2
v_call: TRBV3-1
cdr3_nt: TGTGCCAGCAGCCAACCCCTGGGGGCCGGGGAGCTGTTTTTT
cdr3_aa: CASSQPLGAGELFF

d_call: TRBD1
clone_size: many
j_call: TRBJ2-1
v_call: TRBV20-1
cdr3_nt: TGCAGTGCTAGACCGCCCGGGACAGGGAACAATGAGCAGTTCTTC
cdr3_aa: CSARPPGTGNNEQFF

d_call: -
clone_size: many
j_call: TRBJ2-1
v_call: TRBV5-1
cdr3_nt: TGCGCCAGCAGCGATTCACAGACACCCAGACAAGCAGGGAATGAGCAGTTCTTC
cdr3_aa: CASSDSQTPRQAGNEQFF

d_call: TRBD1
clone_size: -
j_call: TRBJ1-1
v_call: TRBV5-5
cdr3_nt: TGTGCCAGCAGCTTGGCAGGGGGAAGGGGGAACACTGAAGCTTTCTTT
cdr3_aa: CASSLAGGRGNTEAFF

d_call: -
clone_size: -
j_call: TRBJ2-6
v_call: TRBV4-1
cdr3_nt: TGCGCCAGCAGCCAAGCTGGTCTCTCTGGGGCCAACGTCCTGACTTTC
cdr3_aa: CASSQAGLSGANVLTF

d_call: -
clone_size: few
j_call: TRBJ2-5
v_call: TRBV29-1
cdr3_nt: TGCAGCGTTGAATCTTACCCTCTCCCGCGGGACGGGAAGGGGACTCCTCAAGAGACCCAGTACTTC
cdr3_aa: CSVESYPLPRDGKGTPQETQYF

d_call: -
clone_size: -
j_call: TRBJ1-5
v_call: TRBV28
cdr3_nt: TGTGCCAGCATGGAGGGGGGGAAGAAGTATCAGCCCCAGCATTTT
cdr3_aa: CASMEGGKKYQPQHF

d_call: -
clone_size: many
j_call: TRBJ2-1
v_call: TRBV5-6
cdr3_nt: TGTGCCAGCAGCTTTTGGCTTTCTCATGAGCAGTTCTTC
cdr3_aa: CASSFWLSHEQFF

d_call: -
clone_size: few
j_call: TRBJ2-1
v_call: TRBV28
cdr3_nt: TGTGCCAGCAGGCAGTGGACGGAACACAATGAGCAGTTCTTC
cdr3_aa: CASRQWTEHNEQFF

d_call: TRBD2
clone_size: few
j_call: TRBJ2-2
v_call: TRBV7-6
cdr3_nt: TGTGCCAGCAGCCCCCACGGGAGGGGCGGGGAGCTGTTTTTT
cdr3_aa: CASSPHGRGGELFF

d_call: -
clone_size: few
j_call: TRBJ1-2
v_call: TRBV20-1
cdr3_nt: TGCAGTGCTAGCCACAGGACCGACTATGGCTACACCTTC
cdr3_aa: CSASHRTDYGYTF

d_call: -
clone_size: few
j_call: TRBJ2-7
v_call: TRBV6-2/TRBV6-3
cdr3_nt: TGTGCCAGCAGACGACAGCCCTACGAGCAGTACTTC
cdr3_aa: CASRRQPYEQYF

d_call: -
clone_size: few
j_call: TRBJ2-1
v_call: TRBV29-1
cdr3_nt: TGCAGCGTTGATGGCCGGGTCTCCTACAATGAGCAGTTCTTC
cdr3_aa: CSVDGRVSYNEQFF

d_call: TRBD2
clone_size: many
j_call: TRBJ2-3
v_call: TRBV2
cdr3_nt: TGTGCCAGCAGTCGGACTAGCAGAAGCACAGATACGCAGTATTTT
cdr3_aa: CASSRTSRSTDTQYF

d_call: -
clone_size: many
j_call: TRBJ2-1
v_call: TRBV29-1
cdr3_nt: TGCAGCGTTGAAGATCTTATGACAAGTGGCTCCTACAATGAGCAGTTCTTC
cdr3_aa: CSVEDLMTSGSYNEQFF

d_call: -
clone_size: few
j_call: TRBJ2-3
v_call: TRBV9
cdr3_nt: TGTGCCAGCAGCGTAGAAGCGGCGCCAGATACGCAGTATTTT
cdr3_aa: CASSVEAAPDTQYF

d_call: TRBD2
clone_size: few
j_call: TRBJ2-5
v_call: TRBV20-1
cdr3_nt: TGCAGTGCTAATATGGCGGGAGGCCGGGGGGAGACCCAGTACTTC
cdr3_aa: CSANMAGGRGETQYF

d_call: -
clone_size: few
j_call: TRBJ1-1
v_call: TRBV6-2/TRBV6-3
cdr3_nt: TGTGCCAGCAGTTACTCGCCACACTCGAACACTGAAGCTTTCTTT
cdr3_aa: CASSYSPHSNTEAFF